Listed below are T cell receptor beta chains from one sample, sequenced in a study of Tregs in tolerant kidney transplant recipients. This table comes from immunoSEQ multiplex PCR, and its TCRdb copy is limited to in-frame clones, with some not included. The table records some 66,000 clones, 80% to 95% of them present only once. The sample in question was CD8+ T cells from blood, obtained before the transplant. The source is a human donor who received a combined kidney and bone marrow transplant. Each CDR3 is given with its conserved first and last residue. The D gene is left open where the match is weak. Clone size is given for some rows only: seen once, a few or many times, or a class if the clone is expanded.

j_call d_call clone_size v_call cdr3_length cdr3_nt cdr3_aa
TRBJ2-7 TRBD1 NA TRBV27 15 TGTGCCAGCAGATCGGGACAGGGGCTTTCCTACGAGCAGTACTTC CASRSGQGLSYEQYF
TRBJ2-7 NA NA TRBV13 15 TGTGCCAGCAGCTTAGCAGGCCGAGAGTTCTACGAGCAGTACTTC CASSLAGREFYEQYF
TRBJ2-3 TRBD1 once TRBV4-3 17 TGCGCCAGCAGCCAAGGGACTGGACAGGGTGGGGCAGATACGCAGTATTTT CASSQGTGQGGADTQYF
TRBJ2-4 TRBD1 NA TRBV5-6 15 TGTGCCAGCAGCTTGTTACACGACAGGGAAAACATTCAGTACTTC CASSLLHDRENIQYF
TRBJ2-3 NA NA TRBV4-3 14 TGCGCCAGCAGCCAAGCTTTGAGCACAGATACGCAGTATTTT CASSQALSTDTQYF
TRBJ1-5 NA few TRBV30 14 TGTGCCTGGAGTGCCCCGGGAGGCAATCAGCCCCAGCATTTT CAWSAPGGNQPQHF
TRBJ2-1 TRBD2 NA TRBV28 15 TGTGCCAGCAGGCAGAGCGGGGGGTCCTACAATGAGCAGTTCTTC CASRQSGGSYNEQFF
TRBJ2-2 TRBD1 NA TRBV19 15 TGTGCCAGTAGTTGGGGGGACAGGGGCGCCGGGGAGCTGTTTTTT CASSWGDRGAGELFF
TRBJ1-6 TRBD1 NA TRBV4-3 14 TGCGCCAGCAGCCAAACAGGGGGACGGTCACCCCTCCACTTT CASSQTGGRSPLHF
TRBJ2-7 TRBD2 once TRBV7-9 12 TGTGCCAGCCGGGAGGAAAACTACGAGCAGTACTTC CASREENYEQYF
TRBJ1-5 NA NA TRBV18 14 TGTGCCAGCTCCCAGGACAATAGCAATCAGCCCCAGCATTTT CASSQDNSNQPQHF
TRBJ1-2 TRBD1 NA TRBV6-6 15 TGTGCCAGCAGTTACTCGACAGGGGGTAGCTATGGCTACACCTTC CASSYSTGGSYGYTF
TRBJ2-1 TRBD2 few TRBV27 16 TGTGCCAGCAGTACACAGAGCGGGAGGTCCTACAATGAGCAGTTCTTC CASSTQSGRSYNEQFF
TRBJ1-5 NA NA TRBV4-1 14 TGCGCCAGCAGCCAAGTCTTCGGCAATCAGCCCCAGCATTTT CASSQVFGNQPQHF
TRBJ1-5 NA NA TRBV28 15 TGTGCCAGCAGTTGGGCGCAGGGATTCAGCCAGCCCCAGCATTTT CASSWAQGFSQPQHF
TRBJ2-5 NA NA TRBV6-6 16 TGTGCCAGCAGTTACTCGGCCTATTTAGCGCAAGAGACCCAGTACTTC CASSYSAYLAQETQYF
TRBJ1-2 NA NA TRBV7-9 15 TGTGCCAGCAGTTTTGCTCCGGGACTGGTTTATGGCTACACCTTC CASSFAPGLVYGYTF
TRBJ2-7 NA NA TRBV27 16 TGTGCCAGCAGCTCAGGGGCCTCAAGTCGCCGCTACGAGCAGTACTTC CASSSGASSRRYEQYF
TRBJ1-4 NA NA TRBV30 15 TGTGCCTGGAGTCCAAACAGGGTGAATAATGAAAAACTGTTTTTT CAWSPNRVNNEKLFF
TRBJ1-4 NA NA TRBV15 15 TGTGCCACCAGCAGAGAACTCGCAACTAATGAAAAACTGTTTTTT CATSRELATNEKLFF
TRBJ1-1 NA NA TRBV9 15 TGTGCCAGCAGCGTCCAGGGAGGAGATGGGACTGAAGCTTTCTTT CASSVQGGDGTEAFF
TRBJ1-5 NA NA TRBV7-2 15 TGTGCCAGCAGCTTAGATGGTAGTAGAAATCAGCCCCAGCATTTT CASSLDGSRNQPQHF
TRBJ2-5 TRBD2 NA TRBV27 16 TGTGCCAGCAGTCCTCGAGAGGGCGGGGGAGACGGGACCCAGTACTTC CASSPREGGGDGTQYF
TRBJ2-7 TRBD2 NA TRBV19 14 TGTGCCAGTAGTGGCGGGGGGGCCCGATCCGAGCAGTACTTC CASSGGGARSEQYF
TRBJ1-5 NA few TRBV4-3 17 TGCGCCAGCAGCCAAGGCCCAGGGATCCGGGGGGATCAGCCCCAGCATTTT CASSQGPGIRGDQPQHF
TRBJ2-4 TRBD1 once TRBV7-9 16 TGTGCCAGCAGCTCACAAGGGACAGGGGGCAAGGACATTCAGTACTTC CASSSQGTGGKDIQYF
TRBJ2-7 NA NA TRBV10-3 11 TGTGCCATCAGTGACCCGACTGAGCAGTACTTC CAISDPTEQYF
TRBJ1-6 TRBD1 once TRBV25-1 17 TGTGCCAGCAGTGAACCACTAGACAGGGGAAGTAATTCACCCCTCCACTTT CASSEPLDRGSNSPLHF
TRBJ1-5 NA NA TRBV15 15 TGTGCCACCAGCAGAGATCTATTAAGCAATCAGCCCCAGCATTTT CATSRDLLSNQPQHF
TRBJ2-7 NA NA TRBV15 15 TGTGCCACCAGCGAGCTTAGTGGAGTGTTGGCCGAGCAGTACTTC CATSELSGVLAEQYF
TRBJ2-7 TRBD2 NA TRBV9 14 TGTGCCAGCAGCGTAGACGGGGGGGGGTACGAGCAGTACTTC CASSVDGGGYEQYF
TRBJ1-1 NA once TRBV4-3 15 TGCGCCAGCAGCCAAGATAAGGTCCTGGGCCCTGAAGCTTTCTTT CASSQDKVLGPEAFF
TRBJ2-1 NA NA TRBV11-2 15 TGTGCCAGCAGCTTAGTCTCTAGCTCCTACAATGAGCAGTTCTTC CASSLVSSSYNEQFF
TRBJ2-1 TRBD2 NA TRBV5-1 16 TGCGCCAGCAGCTTGTTCCTAGCGGGGGGCTACAATGAGCAGTTCTTC CASSLFLAGGYNEQFF
TRBJ2-7 NA few TRBV6-1 13 TGTGCCAGCAGTGAAGGGGCCCTCTACGAGCAGTACTTC CASSEGALYEQYF
TRBJ2-5 TRBD2 NA TRBV5-1 15 TGCGCCAGCAGCTTCTTCGGGGGGTACCAAGAGACCCAGTACTTC CASSFFGGYQETQYF
TRBJ2-7 NA NA TRBV4-3 14 TGCGCCAGCAGCCAAGTAGGCACAGGCGACGAGCAGTACTTC CASSQVGTGDEQYF
TRBJ2-1 NA once TRBV6-6 13 TGTGCCACCGGGGGGCCGGGGGACAATGAGCAGTTCTTC CATGGPGDNEQFF
TRBJ2-4 NA NA TRBV13 13 TGTGCCAGCAGCTTCAGGGGGGAAAACATTCAGTACTTC CASSFRGENIQYF
TRBJ1-1 NA few TRBV5-8 12 TGTGCCAGCAGCTTTAGGGGTACTGAAGCTTTCTTT CASSFRGTEAFF
TRBJ1-1 TRBD1 NA TRBV9 15 TGTGCCAGCAGCGCAGACAGGGTCGGGTCCACTGAAGCTTTCTTT CASSADRVGSTEAFF
TRBJ2-1 TRBD2 NA TRBV7-2 15 TGTGCCAGCAGCCCCCCCGGAGCGGGAGGGGGAGAGCAGTTCTTC CASSPPGAGGGEQFF
TRBJ1-2 TRBD1 NA TRBV9 18 TGTGCCAGCAGCGTATCGGCTAAAACAGGGGGCGCTTACTATGGCTACACCTTC CASSVSAKTGGAYYGYTF
TRBJ1-1 NA NA TRBV15 14 TGTGCCACCAGCAGAGTTCAACAGGGCACTGAAGCTTTCTTT CATSRVQQGTEAFF
TRBJ2-7 NA NA TRBV4-2 13 TGTGCCAGCAGCGTAGGGGGTAGCTACGAGCAGTACTTC CASSVGGSYEQYF
TRBJ2-3 TRBD1 NA TRBV28 15 TGTGCCAGCAGTGAGAGGGGGCAACCCACAGATACGCAGTATTTT CASSERGQPTDTQYF
TRBJ2-3 TRBD1 NA TRBV7-9 15 TGTGCCAGCAGCTTCAGGGGGTTGGGCACAGATACGCAGTATTTT CASSFRGLGTDTQYF
TRBJ1-5 NA NA TRBV7-9 14 TGTGCCAGCAGCCTACAGGGAGGGAATCAGCCCCAGCATTTT CASSLQGGNQPQHF
TRBJ2-7 NA NA TRBV27 13 TGTGCCAGCAGCCCGGGTGGTAACTACGAGCAGTACTTC CASSPGGNYEQYF
TRBJ2-3 TRBD2 NA TRBV6-6 16 TGTGCCAGCAGTCCTCCCCAGCGGGGTAGCACAGATACGCAGTATTTT CASSPPQRGSTDTQYF
TRBJ1-2 NA NA TRBV6-1 16 TGTGCCAGCAGTGAAGAAACCTTAATCTTCCACAATGGCTACACCTTC CASSEETLIFHNGYTF
TRBJ2-3 NA NA TRBV2 13 TGTGCCCACGAGGGGGGGGATACAGATACGCAGTATTTT CAHEGGDTDTQYF
TRBJ1-2 NA NA TRBV19 15 TGTGCCACCAGCTACGAGACAGGAACTAACTATGGCTACACCTTC CATSYETGTNYGYTF